Listed below are T cell receptor beta chains from one sample, sequenced in a study of blood T cell repertoires in COVID-19. Repertoires were generated with immunoSEQ multiplex PCR, while TCRdb's copy carries only in-frame clones and drops some. The repertoire has roughly 300,000 clones, 89% of them found once; the top ten carry under 7.5%. Sequencing was carried out using peripheral blood. These receptor sequences come from a man between 18 and 29 years old who had recovered from COVID-19. The CDR3 runs from the conserved cysteine through the conserved F or W. A D gene is named only where the DNA matches it firmly. Clone sizes are given selectively: once, few, many, or a class where the clone is expanded.

>NA|TRBJ1-5|TRBV19|once
TGTGCCAGTAGTATGACACAATATAGCAATCAGCCCCAGCATTTT
CASSMTQYSNQPQHF
>NA|TRBJ1-4|TRBV30|NA
TGTGCCTGGAGTGTACTAGGTGAAAAACTGTTTTTT
CAWSVLGEKLFF
>NA|TRBJ2-1|TRBV27|NA
TGTGCCAGCAGTTTAGATAGCCTGAGGGATGAGCAGTTCTTC
CASSLDSLRDEQFF
>NA|TRBJ2-1|TRBV19|NA
TGTGCCAGTAGTACTTACAGGGATCCGAATGAGCAGTTCTTC
CASSTYRDPNEQFF
>NA|TRBJ1-1|TRBV5-6|NA
TGTGCCAGCAGCTTGGGAGGCTCCATGAACACTGAAGCTTTCTTT
CASSLGGSMNTEAFF
>TRBD2|TRBJ2-5|TRBV2|NA
TGTGCCAGCAGTGGGGCGGCTAGCGGCCAAGAGACCCAGTACTTC
CASSGAASGQETQYF
>TRBD2|TRBJ2-1|TRBV5-4|NA
TGTGCCAGCAGCTTGGGACTAGCGGGAGCGGGTGAGCAGTTCTTC
CASSLGLAGAGEQFF
>NA|TRBJ2-3|TRBV7-2|NA
TGTGCCAGCAACAATCCGTCCCAGCGGGCGGGACTCACAGATACGCAGTATTTT
CASNNPSQRAGLTDTQYF
>TRBD1|TRBJ2-7|TRBV12-5|NA
TGTGCTAGTGGTTGGGCAGGGGGCGGAGAGGAGCAGTACTTC
CASGWAGGGEEQYF
>TRBD1|TRBJ1-6|TRBV13|NA
TGTGCCAGCAGCCCGACAGGGAGTTCACCCCTCCACTTT
CASSPTGSSPLHF
>TRBD2|TRBJ2-1|TRBV7-6|NA
TGTGCCAGCAGCTTCAAGCTCGGAGGACTAGCTAGCTCCTACAATGAGCAGTTCTTC
CASSFKLGGLASSYNEQFF
>NA|TRBJ2-3|TRBV6-5|once
TGTGCCAGCAGAAATTCTGGGGTAGCGACAGATACGCAGTATTTT
CASRNSGVATDTQYF
>NA|TRBJ1-1|TRBV30|NA
TGTGCCTGGCAGACAGCGAACACTGAAGCTTTCTTT
CAWQTANTEAFF
>TRBD1|TRBJ1-1|TRBV18|NA
TGTGCCAGCTCACAGCAGGGGGGAGGCATGAACACTGAAGCTTTCTTT
CASSQQGGGMNTEAFF
>NA|TRBJ1-1|TRBV7-3|once
TGTGCCAGCAGCTTGGGGCCGTCGAACACTGAAGCTTTCTTT
CASSLGPSNTEAFF
>TRBD1|TRBJ2-7|TRBV6-5|NA
TGTGCCAGCAGTTACTCAGGGACAGGGAGCTACGAGCAGTACTTC
CASSYSGTGSYEQYF
>TRBD1|TRBJ2-5|TRBV11-2|NA
TGTGCCAGCTCTGGACAGGCGGTGGAGACCCAGTACTTC
CASSGQAVETQYF
>NA|TRBJ1-1|TRBV2|NA
TGTGCCACCCCAGGGGACACCAGAAACACTGAAGCTTTCTTT
CATPGDTRNTEAFF
>TRBD2|TRBJ2-7|TRBV5-6|NA
TGTGCCAGCAGCTTGTTTAGCGGGGGGCACGAGCAGTACTTC
CASSLFSGGHEQYF
>NA|TRBJ2-7|TRBV12-3/TRBV12-4|NA
TGTGCCAGTGAGGACATGGCAAGAGCGCAGTACTTC
CASEDMARAQYF
>NA|TRBJ2-1|TRBV18|NA
TGTGCCAGCTCACCACCCTCACTAGCCCTGGGTGAGCAGTTCTTC
CASSPPSLALGEQFF
>NA|TRBJ1-3|TRBV7-2|NA
TGTGCCAGCAGCTTAGGGGTAGGGGGGGACTCTGGAAACACCATATATTTT
CASSLGVGGDSGNTIYF
>TRBD2|TRBJ2-7|TRBV15|once
TGTGCCACCAGCAGAGTGTTCGGGGGGTTGGACGAGCAGTACTTC
CATSRVFGGLDEQYF
>TRBD1|TRBJ1-5|TRBV12-3/TRBV12-4|NA
TGTGCCAGCAGTTTAGGAGCAGGGGGGACCCAGCATTTT
CASSLGAGGTQHF
>NA|TRBJ1-1|TRBV6-2/TRBV6-3|NA
TGTGCCAGCAGCCCTTCCGGCGGCAGCCCCCGCATGAACACTGAAGCTTTCTTT
CASSPSGGSPRMNTEAFF
>NA|TRBJ1-5|TRBV9|NA
TGTGCCAGCAGCGTCCAGGGATATCAGCCCCAGCATTTT
CASSVQGYQPQHF
>NA|TRBJ1-2|TRBV18|few
TGTGCCAGCTCGTCTAACGGACAGTTTTCTAACTATGGCTACACCTTC
CASSSNGQFSNYGYTF
>TRBD1|TRBJ2-3|TRBV9|NA
TGTGCCAGCAGCGGGGAGGGACAGGGATCAGATACGCAGTATTTT
CASSGEGQGSDTQYF
>NA|TRBJ2-5|TRBV30|NA
TGTGCCTTCCGCCCTGCCGGGAGACAAGAGACCCAGTACTTC
CAFRPAGRQETQYF
>TRBD2|TRBJ2-1|TRBV4-1|NA
TGCGCCAGCAGCCAAGAGACTAGCGGGGGATCCTACAATGAGCAGTTCTTC
CASSQETSGGSYNEQFF
>NA|TRBJ2-6|TRBV4-2|NA
TGTGCCAGCAGCCAAGATTGGGGGCAGGCTGGGGCCAACGTCCTGACTTTC
CASSQDWGQAGANVLTF
>NA|TRBJ2-7|TRBV6-5|NA
TGTGCCAGCAGTCCAGGACAGTATTACGAGCAGTACTTC
CASSPGQYYEQYF
>NA|TRBJ1-6|TRBV3-1/TRBV3-2|NA
TGTGCCAGCAGCCAGGGGGCCAAGCGGTCCTATAATTCACCCCTCCACTTT
CASSQGAKRSYNSPLHF
>TRBD2|TRBJ2-3|TRBV4-1|NA
TGCGCCAGCAGCTTCCGGACTAGCGGGGGGGAACTCGTGATGACAGATACGCAGTATTTT
CASSFRTSGGELVMTDTQYF
>TRBD1|TRBJ1-1|TRBV15|NA
TGTGCCACCAGCGGGGGGACAGGGGAGAACACTGAAGCTTTCTTT
CATSGGTGENTEAFF
>TRBD1|TRBJ1-2|TRBV5-4|NA
TGTGCCAGCAGCCCGCAGGGGGACAGGGATGGCTACACCTTC
CASSPQGDRDGYTF
>NA|TRBJ1-2|TRBV5-6|NA
TGTGCCAGCAGCTTGGGGCGGGTAAACTATGGCTACACCTTC
CASSLGRVNYGYTF
>TRBD1|TRBJ1-2|TRBV27|NA
TGTGCCAGCTCGACAGGGGGCAATATTCGAGGCTACACCTTC
CASSTGGNIRGYTF
>TRBD1|TRBJ2-7|TRBV27|few
TGTGCCAGCAGTTCGGACAGGGGGGCATACGAGCAGTACTTC
CASSSDRGAYEQYF
>NA|TRBJ2-7|TRBV6-1|NA
TGTGCCAGCAGTGAAGCGCACAGCTACGAGCAGTACTTC
CASSEAHSYEQYF
>NA|TRBJ2-1|TRBV28|NA
TGTGCCAGCAGTCCCCATAGCTCCTACAATGAGCAGTTCTTC
CASSPHSSYNEQFF
>TRBD1|TRBJ1-4|TRBV4-2|NA
TGTGCCAGCAGCCCCGAACAGGGGGCAACTAATGAAAAACTGTTTTTT
CASSPEQGATNEKLFF
>NA|TRBJ2-5|TRBV7-3|NA
TGTGCCAGCAGCCCAACTACAGGACAAGAGACCCAGTACTTC
CASSPTTGQETQYF
>NA|TRBJ1-5|TRBV27|NA
TGTGCCAGCAGTTTTTCAGGGGCTGGTCAGCCCCAGCATTTT
CASSFSGAGQPQHF
>NA|TRBJ1-3|TRBV29-1|once
TGCAGCGTTGACGAATCAGGATTGGGAAACACCATATATTTT
CSVDESGLGNTIYF
>NA|TRBJ2-4|TRBV4-1|NA
TGCGCCAGCAGCCAAGGGCCGGACAGATTATTAGCCAAAAACATTCAGTACTTC
CASSQGPDRLLAKNIQYF
>TRBD2|TRBJ2-2|TRBV5-8|NA
TGTGCCAGCAGCCCGTGGGCTAGCGGGAGTAACACCGGGGAGCTGTTTTTT
CASSPWASGSNTGELFF
>TRBD2|TRBJ2-7|TRBV7-3|NA
TGTGCCAGCAGCCCCGGGACTAGCGGAAGTTCGTCCTACGAGCAGTACTTC
CASSPGTSGSSSYEQYF
>NA|TRBJ2-7|TRBV27|NA
TGTGCCAGCAGCCCCGGAGGGGCGTCCCCCTACGAGCAGTACTTC
CASSPGGASPYEQYF
>NA|TRBJ2-7|TRBV7-2|NA
TGTGCCAGCAGCCCAAGCTGGTCCACCTCCTACGAGCAGTACTTC
CASSPSWSTSYEQYF
>NA|TRBJ1-4|TRBV18|NA
TGTGCCAGCTCACCAGGGGGGAATGAAAAACTGTTTTTT
CASSPGGNEKLFF
>TRBD1|TRBJ1-2|TRBV5-4|NA
TGTGCCAGCAGCCCCGGGACAGGGGGCTATGGCTACACCTTC
CASSPGTGGYGYTF
>NA|TRBJ2-1|TRBV11-3|NA
TGTGCCAGCAGCTTAGCCCCTAGCCCCTCCTACAATGAGCAGTTCTTC
CASSLAPSPSYNEQFF
>NA|TRBJ2-3|TRBV18|NA
TGTGCCAGCTCACCACTGGGCGGGGTGGCAGATACGCAGTATTTT
CASSPLGGVADTQYF
>NA|TRBJ1-1|TRBV18|NA
TGTGCCAGCTCATCCGATCCGGGTGCTGAAGCTTTCTTT
CASSSDPGAEAFF
>NA|TRBJ2-2|TRBV7-3|NA
TGTGCCAGCAGCTTAAGGCCCGGAGGGGTTCCCGGGGAGCTGTTTTTT
CASSLRPGGVPGELFF
>TRBD2|TRBJ2-1|TRBV7-9|NA
TGTGCCAGCAGCCATGGGACTAGCGGGGGGAATGAGCAGTTCTTC
CASSHGTSGGNEQFF